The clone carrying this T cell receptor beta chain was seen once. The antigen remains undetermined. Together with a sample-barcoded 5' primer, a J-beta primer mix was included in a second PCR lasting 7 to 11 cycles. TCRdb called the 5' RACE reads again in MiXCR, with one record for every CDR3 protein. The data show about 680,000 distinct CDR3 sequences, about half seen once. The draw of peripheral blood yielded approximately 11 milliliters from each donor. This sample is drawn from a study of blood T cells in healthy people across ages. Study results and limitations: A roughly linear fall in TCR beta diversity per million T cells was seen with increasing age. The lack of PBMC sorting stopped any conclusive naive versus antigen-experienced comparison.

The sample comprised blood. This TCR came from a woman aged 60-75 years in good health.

The CDR3 sequence is CASGGQGASEQYF. The CDR3 DNA sequence: TGCGCCAGCGGCGGACAGGGGGCAAGCGAGCAGTACTTC. This chain links TRBV5-1 with TRBJ2-5; 11 positions match TRBD1. The J call is in doubt because the DNA end fits TRBJ2-7 better. This CDR3 comprises 13 residues. Germline CDR1 reads SGHRS; CDR2 reads YFSETQ.